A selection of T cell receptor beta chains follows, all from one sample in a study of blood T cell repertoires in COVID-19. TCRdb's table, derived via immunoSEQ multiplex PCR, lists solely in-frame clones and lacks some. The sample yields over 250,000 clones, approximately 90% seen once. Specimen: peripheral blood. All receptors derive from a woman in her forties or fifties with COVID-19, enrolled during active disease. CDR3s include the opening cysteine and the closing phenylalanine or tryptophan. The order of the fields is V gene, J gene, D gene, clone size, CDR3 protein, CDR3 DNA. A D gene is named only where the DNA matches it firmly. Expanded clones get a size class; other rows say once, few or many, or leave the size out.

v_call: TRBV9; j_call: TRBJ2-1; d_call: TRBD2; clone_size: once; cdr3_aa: CASSNSGSSNEQFF; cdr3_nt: TGTGCCAGCAGCAATAGCGGGAGTTCGAATGAGCAGTTCTTC
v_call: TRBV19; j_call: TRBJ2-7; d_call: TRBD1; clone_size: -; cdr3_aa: CASSGPGTASYEQYF; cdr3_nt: TGTGCCAGTAGTGGACCCGGGACAGCTTCTTACGAGCAGTACTTC
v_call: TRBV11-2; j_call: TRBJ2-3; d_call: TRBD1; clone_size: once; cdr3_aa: CASSLRDRVDTQYF; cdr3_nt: TGTGCCAGCAGCTTACGGGACAGGGTGGATACGCAGTATTTT
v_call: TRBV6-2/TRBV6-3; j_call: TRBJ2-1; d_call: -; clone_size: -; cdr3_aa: CASSPTMAGLYNEQFF; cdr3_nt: TGTGCCAGCAGCCCGACGATGGCGGGCCTATACAATGAGCAGTTCTTC
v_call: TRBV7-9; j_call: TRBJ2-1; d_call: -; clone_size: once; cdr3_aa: CASSFLGRRSYNEQFF; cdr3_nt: TGTGCCAGCAGCTTCTTAGGGAGGCGCTCCTACAATGAGCAGTTCTTC
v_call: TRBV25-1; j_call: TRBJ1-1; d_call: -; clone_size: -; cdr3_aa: CASSEGSKGTEAFF; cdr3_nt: TGTGCCAGCAGTGAAGGGAGCAAAGGCACTGAAGCTTTCTTT
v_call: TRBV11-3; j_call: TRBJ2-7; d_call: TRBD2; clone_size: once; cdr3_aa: CASSLVSSGHYEQYF; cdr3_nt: TGTGCCAGCAGCTTAGTTTCTAGCGGGCACTACGAGCAGTACTTC
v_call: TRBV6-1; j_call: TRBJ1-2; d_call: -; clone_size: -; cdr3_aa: CASSVSWRQAGGYGYTF; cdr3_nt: TGTGCCAGCAGTGTAAGCTGGAGGCAGGCCGGGGGCTATGGCTACACCTTC
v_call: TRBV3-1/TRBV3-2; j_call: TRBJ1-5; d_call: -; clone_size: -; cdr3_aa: CASSQDRAGTGGQPQHF; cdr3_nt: TGTGCCAGCAGCCAAGATAGGGCGGGAACCGGCGGACAGCCCCAGCATTTT
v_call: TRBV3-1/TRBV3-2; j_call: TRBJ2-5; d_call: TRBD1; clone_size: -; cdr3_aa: CASSKRTGNIIETQYF; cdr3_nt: TGTGCCAGCAGCAAACGGACAGGGAATATTATAGAGACCCAGTACTTC
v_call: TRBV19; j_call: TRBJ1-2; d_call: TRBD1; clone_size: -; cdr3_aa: CASSHTGQGRISNYGYTF; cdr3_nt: TGTGCCAGTAGTCACACGGGACAGGGACGCATCTCTAACTATGGCTACACCTTC